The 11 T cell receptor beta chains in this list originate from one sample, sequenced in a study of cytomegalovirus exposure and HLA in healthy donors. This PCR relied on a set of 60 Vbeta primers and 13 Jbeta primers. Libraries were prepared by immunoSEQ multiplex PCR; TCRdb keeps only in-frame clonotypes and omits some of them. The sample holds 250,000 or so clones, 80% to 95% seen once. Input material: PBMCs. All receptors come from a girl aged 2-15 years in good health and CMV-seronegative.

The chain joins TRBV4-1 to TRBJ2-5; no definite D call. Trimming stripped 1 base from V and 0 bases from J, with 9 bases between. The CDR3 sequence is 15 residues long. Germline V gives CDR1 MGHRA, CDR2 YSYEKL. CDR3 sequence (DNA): TGCGCCAGCAGCCAAGCCCAACTCAACCAAGAGACCCAGTACTTC. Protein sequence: CASSQAQLNQETQYF.

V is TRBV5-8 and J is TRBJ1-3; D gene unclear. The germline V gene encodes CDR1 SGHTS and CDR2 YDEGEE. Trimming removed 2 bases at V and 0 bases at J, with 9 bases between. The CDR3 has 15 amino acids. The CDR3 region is CASSFQSLSGNTIYF. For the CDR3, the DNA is TGTGCCAGCAGCTTCCAGTCCCTCTCTGGAAACACCATATATTTT.

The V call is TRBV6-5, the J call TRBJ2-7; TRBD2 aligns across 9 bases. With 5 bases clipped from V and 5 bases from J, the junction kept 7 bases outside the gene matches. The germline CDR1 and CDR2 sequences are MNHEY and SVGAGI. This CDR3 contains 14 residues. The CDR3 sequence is CASSPLAGSNEQYF. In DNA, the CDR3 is TGTGCCAGCAGTCCCCTAGCGGGAAGCAACGAGCAGTACTTC.

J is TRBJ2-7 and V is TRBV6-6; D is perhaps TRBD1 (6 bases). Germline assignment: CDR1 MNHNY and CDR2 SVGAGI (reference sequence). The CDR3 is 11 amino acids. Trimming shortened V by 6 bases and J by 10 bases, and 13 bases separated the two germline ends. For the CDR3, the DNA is TGTGCCAGCAGACAAGGACAGTATCAGTACTTC. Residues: CASRQGQYQYF.

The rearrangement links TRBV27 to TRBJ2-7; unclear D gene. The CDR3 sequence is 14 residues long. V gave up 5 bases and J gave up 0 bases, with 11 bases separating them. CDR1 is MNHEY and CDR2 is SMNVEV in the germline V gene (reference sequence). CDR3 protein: CASSPYRVSYEQYF. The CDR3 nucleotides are TGTGCCAGCAGTCCATACCGGGTCTCCTACGAGCAGTACTTC.

CDR3 protein: CASSEIGQGNQPQHF. The CDR3 coding sequence is TGTGCCAGCAGTGAAATCGGCCAGGGCAATCAGCCCCAGCATTTT. The rearrangement uses TRBV2 and TRBJ1-5; no definite D call. Germline V gene lookup returns CDR1 SNHLY and CDR2 FYNNEI. Between the trimmed V and J ends, which lost 2 bases and 2 bases, there was a span of 10 bases. The CDR3 contains 15 residues.

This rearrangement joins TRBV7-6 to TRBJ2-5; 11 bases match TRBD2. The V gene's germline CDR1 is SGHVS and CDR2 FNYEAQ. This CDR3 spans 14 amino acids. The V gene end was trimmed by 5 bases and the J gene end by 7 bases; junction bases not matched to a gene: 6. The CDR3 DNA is TGTGCCAGCAGCCCCGGGACTAGCGGTGGGACCCAGTACTTC. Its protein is CASSPGTSGGTQYF.

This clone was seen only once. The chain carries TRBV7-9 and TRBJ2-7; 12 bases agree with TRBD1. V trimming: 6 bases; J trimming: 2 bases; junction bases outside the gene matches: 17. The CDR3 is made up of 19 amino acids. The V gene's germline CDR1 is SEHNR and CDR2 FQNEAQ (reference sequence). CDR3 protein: CASSLGDRGRLAGTYEQYF. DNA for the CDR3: TGTGCCAGCAGTTTGGGGGACAGGGGGCGACTAGCGGGTACCTACGAGCAGTACTTC.

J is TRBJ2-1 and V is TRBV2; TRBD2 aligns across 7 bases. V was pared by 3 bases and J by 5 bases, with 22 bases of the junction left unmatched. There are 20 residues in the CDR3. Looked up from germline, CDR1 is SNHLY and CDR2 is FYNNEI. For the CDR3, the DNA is TGTGCCAGCAGTGAGTTGCTGGCTAGAGGGGAAGTGGGGGGGAACAATGAGCAGTTCTTC. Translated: CASSELLARGEVGGNNEQFF. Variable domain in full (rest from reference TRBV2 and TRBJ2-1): EPEVTQTPSHQVTQMGQEVILRCVPISNHLYFYWYRQILGQKVEFLVSFYNNEISEKSEIFDDQFSVERPDGSNFTLKIRSTKLEDSAMYFCASSELLARGEVGGNNEQFFGPGTRLTVL.

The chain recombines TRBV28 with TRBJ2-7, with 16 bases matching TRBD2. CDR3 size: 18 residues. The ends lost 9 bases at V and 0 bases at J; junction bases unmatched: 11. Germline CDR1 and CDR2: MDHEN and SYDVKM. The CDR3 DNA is TGTGCCAGTGCCCGCGAGGGACTAGCGGGGGGGAGCTCCTACGAGCAGTACTTC. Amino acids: CASAREGLAGGSSYEQYF.

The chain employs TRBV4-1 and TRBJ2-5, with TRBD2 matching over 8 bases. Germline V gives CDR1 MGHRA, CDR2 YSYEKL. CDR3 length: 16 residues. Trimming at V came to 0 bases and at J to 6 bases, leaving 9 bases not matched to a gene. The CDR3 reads CASSQDNTGGPQTQYF. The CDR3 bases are TGCGCCAGCAGCCAAGATAATACGGGGGGGCCCCAGACCCAGTACTTC.